The rows below give T cell receptor beta chains drawn from one sample of a study of blood T cell repertoires in COVID-19. Profiled with immunoSEQ multiplex PCR; TCRdb holds only in-frame clones, not every one. The profile covers under 150,000 clones, with roughly 85% appearing a single time and around 9.9% taken by the ten largest. Sequencing was performed on peripheral blood. These receptors all come from a man older than 75 with acute or convalescent COVID-19. The CDR3 runs from the conserved cysteine through the conserved F or W. The order of the fields is J gene, V gene, D gene, clone size, CDR3 DNA, CDR3 protein. The D gene is left open where the match is weak. A clone size is listed for some rows: how often the clone was seen (once, few, many), or a class if it is expanded.

TRBJ1-1 TRBV19 . . TGTGCCAGTAGTATAGTTAGGGGGAACGCTTTCTTT CASSIVRGNAFF
TRBJ1-2 TRBV5-4 . . TGTGCCAGCAGCCTGGGAGTTCTCTATGGCTACACCTTC CASSLGVLYGYTF
TRBJ1-1 TRBV3-1/TRBV3-2 . . TGTGCCAGCACATTAAGCGGGCCGCGGAACACTGAAGCTTTCTTT CASTLSGPRNTEAFF
TRBJ2-5 TRBV29-1 . . TGCAGCGTTGATGCAGGGAGGGAGACCCAGTACTTC CSVDAGRETQYF
TRBJ1-1 TRBV11-2 . . TGTGCCAGCAGCTCGGCGAAGGGGCGTTGGAACACTGAAGCTTTCTTT CASSSAKGRWNTEAFF
TRBJ2-6 TRBV3-1/TRBV3-2 . once TGTGCCAGCAGCCCAATGGCCTCTGGGGCCAACGTCCTGACTTTC CASSPMASGANVLTF
TRBJ2-7 TRBV11-3 TRBD1 once TGTGCCAGCAGCTTGGGGACAGGGGGAAATACGAACGAGCAGTACTTC CASSLGTGGNTNEQYF
TRBJ1-1 TRBV19 . . TGTGCCAGTAGTATAGATCGGCCCGGGAAGGGTGAAGCTTTCTTT CASSIDRPGKGEAFF
TRBJ2-7 TRBV28 TRBD2 . TGTGCCAGCACCCCCGGCGGGAGTACCTCCTACGAGCAGTACTTC CASTPGGSTSYEQYF
TRBJ1-5 TRBV7-2 . . TGTGCCAGCAGCTCCCGGGGGGGGAGGAACAATCAGCCCCAGCATTTT CASSSRGGRNNQPQHF
TRBJ2-3 TRBV27 TRBD1 . TGTGCCAGCAGTTACCCGACAGGGGGGAGGGTTACGCAGTATTTT CASSYPTGGRVTQYF
TRBJ1-2 TRBV7-9 TRBD1 . TGTGCCAGCAACCAACAGGGGGCAAATGGCTACACCTTC CASNQQGANGYTF
TRBJ1-2 TRBV13 TRBD1 . TGTGCCAGCAGCTTATCGGGACAGACCTTGCCGCTAGTCTTC CASSLSGQTLPLVF
TRBJ2-7 TRBV5-1 TRBD2 . TGCGCCAGCAGCGTGGTAGTGGGCGGGAGGTTCTACGAGCAGTACTTC CASSVVVGGRFYEQYF
TRBJ2-1 TRBV24-1 . . TGTGCCACCAGTGTAGCGGACCCCGGCCACAATGAGCAGTTCTTC CATSVADPGHNEQFF
TRBJ2-7 TRBV15 . . TGTGCCACCAGCAGAGACACCAGCTCCTACGAGCAGTACTTC CATSRDTSSYEQYF
TRBJ1-3 TRBV5-6 . . TGTGCCAGCAGCCCAACCGACAGCCTCTCTGGAAACACCATATATTTT CASSPTDSLSGNTIYF
TRBJ2-3 TRBV7-3 . . TGTGCCAGCAGCTTAACCGGCACAGATACGCAGTATTTT CASSLTGTDTQYF
TRBJ1-2 TRBV3-1/TRBV3-2 . . TGTGCCAGCAGCCAAATAGAGGCTACCTATGGCTACACCTTC CASSQIEATYGYTF
TRBJ1-1 TRBV9 . . TGTGCCAGCAGCGGAGTAGGGGAAAGGGGTGTCACTGAAGCTTTCTTT CASSGVGERGVTEAFF
TRBJ2-7 TRBV9 TRBD1 . TGTGCCAGCAGCTCTACCGGGACAGGAGGTTACTACGAGCAGTACTTC CASSSTGTGGYYEQYF
TRBJ1-5 TRBV24-1 TRBD1 . TGTGCCACCAGTAACCAGGGGGTGAGTCAGCCCCAGCATTTT CATSNQGVSQPQHF